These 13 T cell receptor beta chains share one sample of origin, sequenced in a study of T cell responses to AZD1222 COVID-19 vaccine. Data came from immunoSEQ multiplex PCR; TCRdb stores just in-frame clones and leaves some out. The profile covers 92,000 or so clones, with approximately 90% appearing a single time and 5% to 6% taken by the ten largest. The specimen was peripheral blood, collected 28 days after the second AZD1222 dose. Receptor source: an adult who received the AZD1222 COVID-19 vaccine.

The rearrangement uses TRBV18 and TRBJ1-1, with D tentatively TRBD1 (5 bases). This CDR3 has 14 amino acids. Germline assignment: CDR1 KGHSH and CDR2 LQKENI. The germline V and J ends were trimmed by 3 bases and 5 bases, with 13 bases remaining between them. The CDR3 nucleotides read TGTGCCAGCTCACCGACGGGCCGGGGGACTGAAGCTTTCTTT. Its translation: CASSPTGRGTEAFF.

The CDR3 nucleotides are TGTGCCAGCAGTCCCCGTGACAGCTCCTATAATTCACCCCTCCACTTT. Its protein product is CASSPRDSSYNSPLHF. The V and J genes are TRBV28 and TRBJ1-6, with D tentatively TRBD1 (5 bases). The CDR3 contains 16 residues. Trimming took off 5 bases at V and 0 bases at J, with 11 bases between the two ends. Germline CDR1 and CDR2: MDHEN and SYDVKM.

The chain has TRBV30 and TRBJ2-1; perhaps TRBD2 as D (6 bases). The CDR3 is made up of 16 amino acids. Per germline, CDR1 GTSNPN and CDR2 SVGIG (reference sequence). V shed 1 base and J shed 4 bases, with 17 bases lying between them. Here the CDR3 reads CAWSGGGPAGYNEQFF. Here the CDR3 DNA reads TGTGCCTGGAGTGGCGGCGGCCCGGCGGGGTACAATGAGCAGTTCTTC.

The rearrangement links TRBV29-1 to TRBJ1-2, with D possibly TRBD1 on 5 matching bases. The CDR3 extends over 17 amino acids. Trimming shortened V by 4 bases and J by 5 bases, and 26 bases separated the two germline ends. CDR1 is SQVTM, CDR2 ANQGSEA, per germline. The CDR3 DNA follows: TGCAGCGTTGCTTCCCAGGACCTATGGCAGGGATCGTATGGCTACACCTTC. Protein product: CSVASQDLWQGSYGYTF.

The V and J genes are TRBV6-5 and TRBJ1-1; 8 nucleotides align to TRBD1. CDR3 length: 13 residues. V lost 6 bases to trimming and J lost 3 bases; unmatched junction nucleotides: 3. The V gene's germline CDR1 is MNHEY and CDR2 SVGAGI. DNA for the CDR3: TGTGCCAGCAGCCTACAGGGGGACACTGAAGCTTTCTTT. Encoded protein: CASSLQGDTEAFF.

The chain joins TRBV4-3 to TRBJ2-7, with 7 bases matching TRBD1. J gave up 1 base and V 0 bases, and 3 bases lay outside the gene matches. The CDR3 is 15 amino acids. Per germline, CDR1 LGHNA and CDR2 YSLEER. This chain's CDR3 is CASSQETGASYEQYF. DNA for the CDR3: TGCGCCAGCAGCCAAGAAACAGGGGCGTCCTACGAGCAGTACTTC.

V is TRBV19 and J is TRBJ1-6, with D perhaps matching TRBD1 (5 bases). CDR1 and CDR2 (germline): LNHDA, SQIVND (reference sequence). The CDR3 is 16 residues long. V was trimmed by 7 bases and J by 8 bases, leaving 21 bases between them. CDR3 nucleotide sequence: TGTGCCAGTACGTTCAGGGCGCCAATCGGGGATTCACCCCTCCACTTT. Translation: CASTFRAPIGDSPLHF.

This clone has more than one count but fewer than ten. In DNA, the CDR3 is TGTGCCAGCATCAAGCTCCAGGGGGCCAAAGCTAATGAAAAACTGTTTTTT. Residues: CASIKLQGAKANEKLFF. V is TRBV5-6 and J is TRBJ1-4; 8 nucleotides match TRBD1. Per germline, CDR1 SGHDT and CDR2 YYEEEE. Trimming cost V 6 bases and J 3 bases; bases outside gene matches: 13. This CDR3 region has 17 residues.

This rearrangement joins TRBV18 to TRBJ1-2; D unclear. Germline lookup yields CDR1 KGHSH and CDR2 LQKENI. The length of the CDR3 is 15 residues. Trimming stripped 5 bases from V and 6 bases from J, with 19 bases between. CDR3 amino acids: CASSGGGLREDGYTF. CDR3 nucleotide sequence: TGTGCCAGCTCAGGTGGAGGGCTCCGAGAAGATGGCTACACCTTC.

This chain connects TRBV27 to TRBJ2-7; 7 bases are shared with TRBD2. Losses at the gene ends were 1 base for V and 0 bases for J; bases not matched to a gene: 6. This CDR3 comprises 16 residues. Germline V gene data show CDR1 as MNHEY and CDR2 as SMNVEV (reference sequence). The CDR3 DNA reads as TGTGCCAGCAGTTTATTTTTCGGCGGGGGCTCCTACGAGCAGTACTTC. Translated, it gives CASSLFFGGGSYEQYF.

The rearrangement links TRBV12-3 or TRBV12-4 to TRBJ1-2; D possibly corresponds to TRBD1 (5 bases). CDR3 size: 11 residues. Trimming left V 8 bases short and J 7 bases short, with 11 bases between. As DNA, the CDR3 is TGTGCCAGCGGTCTGGGGGGTGGCTACACCTTC. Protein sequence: CASGLGGGYTF.

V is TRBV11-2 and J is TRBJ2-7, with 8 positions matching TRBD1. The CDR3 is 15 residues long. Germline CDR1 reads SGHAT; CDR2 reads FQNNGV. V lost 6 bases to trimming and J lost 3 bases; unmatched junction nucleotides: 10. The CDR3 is CASRKTGTGDYEQYF. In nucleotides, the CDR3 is TGTGCCAGCAGAAAAACGGGGACAGGAGACTACGAGCAGTACTTC. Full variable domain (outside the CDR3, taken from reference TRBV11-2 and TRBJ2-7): EAGVAQSPRYKIIEKRQSVAFWCNPISGHATLYWYQQILGQGPKLLIQFQNNGVVDDSQLPKDRFSAERLKGVDSTLKIQPAKLEDSAVYLCASRKTGTGDYEQYFGPGTRLTVT.

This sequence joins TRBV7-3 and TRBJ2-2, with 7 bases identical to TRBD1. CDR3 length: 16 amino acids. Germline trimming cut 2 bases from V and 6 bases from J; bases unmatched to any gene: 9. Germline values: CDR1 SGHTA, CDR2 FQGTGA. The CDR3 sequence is CASSLGAGGEAGELFF. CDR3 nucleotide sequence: TGTGCCAGCAGCTTAGGGGCAGGGGGAGAGGCCGGGGAGCTGTTTTTT.